Listed below are T cell receptor beta chains from one sample, sequenced in a study of T cells after posttransplantation cyclophosphamide. TCRdb's table, derived via immunoSEQ multiplex PCR, lists solely in-frame clones and lacks some. The data show about 43,000 clones, 90% seen once. The sequenced sample was PBMCs, obtained around 60 days after allogeneic stem cell transplant with posttransplant cyclophosphamide. These TCRs come from a male patient between 55 and 70 years old who received an allogeneic stem cell transplant from a related donor and was CMV-positive. A subset of T cells may come from the graft donor. Each CDR3 is given without its conserved first and last residue. The D gene is left open where the match is weak.

d_gene	j_gene	len	v_gene	CDR3aa
.	TRBJ2-1	13	TRBV6-6	ASISAGSSYNEQF
TRBD1	TRBJ2-2	15	TRBV11-3	ASSLSWGTGNTGELF
.	TRBJ1-5	14	TRBV27	ASSKVPPPGNQPQH
TRBD1	TRBJ1-1	12	TRBV18	ASSPSTGDTEAF
TRBD1	TRBJ1-2	17	TRBV27	ASSLYRQGTTISNYGYT
TRBD1	TRBJ1-6	12	TRBV6-1	ASSDGQVNSPLH
TRBD2	TRBJ2-1	13	TRBV5-1	ASSPSGGAYNEQF
TRBD1	TRBJ2-1	14	TRBV4-1	ASSTLTLGGGYEQF
.	TRBJ1-3	10	TRBV30	AWGHGVDTIY
TRBD1	TRBJ1-6	12	TRBV10-3	AISGTGFNSPLH
TRBD1	TRBJ1-3	15	TRBV19	ASSIGGQASSGNTIY
TRBD1	TRBJ1-1	16	TRBV11-2	ASSLVEWTGSMNTEAF
.	TRBJ2-5	14	TRBV9	ASSVVGTTTQETQY
.	TRBJ2-5	11	TRBV7-9	ASSILGGETQY
.	TRBJ2-1	11	TRBV7-7	ASSLGSLGEQF
TRBD1	TRBJ1-2	12	TRBV7-8	ASPVSETGNGYT
.	TRBJ1-6	14	TRBV5-1	ASSLTSPGDESPLH
.	TRBJ1-1	14	TRBV6-1	ASSERRRVKQSEAF
.	TRBJ2-2	14	TRBV30	AWSVLPGGQTGELF
.	TRBJ2-7	12	TRBV14	ASSQLSTDYEQY
.	TRBJ1-3	14	TRBV5-6	ASSVGMTVSGNTIY
.	TRBJ1-2	11	TRBV29-1	SVVDRPNYGYT
TRBD2	TRBJ2-1	13	TRBV29-1	SGGDSGGDWSEQF
TRBD2	TRBJ2-2	14	TRBV15	ATSRDPGGGTGELF
.	TRBJ2-1	11	TRBV14	ASSQGFGLEQF
TRBD1	TRBJ1-5	14	TRBV12-5	ASGTGQTYSNQPQH
.	TRBJ1-1	15	TRBV4-1	ASSPGRQKSLATEAF
TRBD2	TRBJ2-1	15	TRBV5-4	ASSWGLAGESYNEQF
TRBD1	TRBJ1-2	13	TRBV19	ASSIRAGGNDGYT
.	TRBJ2-7	13	TRBV7-8	ASSQGGLDSYEQY